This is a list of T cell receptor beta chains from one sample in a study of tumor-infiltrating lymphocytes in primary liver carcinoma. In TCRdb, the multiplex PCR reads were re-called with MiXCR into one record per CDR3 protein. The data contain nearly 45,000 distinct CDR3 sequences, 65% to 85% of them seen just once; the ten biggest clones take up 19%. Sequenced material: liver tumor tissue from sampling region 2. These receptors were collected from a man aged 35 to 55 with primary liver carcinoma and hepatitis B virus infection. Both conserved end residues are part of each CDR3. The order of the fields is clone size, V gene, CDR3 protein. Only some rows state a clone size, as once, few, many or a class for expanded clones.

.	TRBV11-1	CANSLTLVSLLHF
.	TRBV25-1	CASMGDRGTGSTIYF
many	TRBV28	CASSLGQGANEKLFF
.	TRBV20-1	CSARGWAGGGRVETQYF
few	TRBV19	CTSKGPDISSYNEQFF
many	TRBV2	CASSEAHGEKLFF
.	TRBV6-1	CASSGGSWPADTQYF
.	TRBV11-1	CASSSLPGGSYEQYF
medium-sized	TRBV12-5	CASGLPKNRDKDTEAFF
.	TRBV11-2	CTRSLDSEQFF
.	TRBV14	CVSSAVVGWVNNEQFF
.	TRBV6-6	CASSSLGLAGTTDTQYF
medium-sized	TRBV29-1	CSVGGGTDTQYF
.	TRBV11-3	CASSPGGSPPDTQYF
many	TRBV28	CASHLPGQGTYGYTF
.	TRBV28	CAGSDQEPIAKNIQCF
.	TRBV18	CTSSPLGDEQSF
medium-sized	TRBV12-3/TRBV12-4	CASSSSDANTEAFF
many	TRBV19	CASSLNGMSDTQYF
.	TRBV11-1	CAGCRTLVSPLHF
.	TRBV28	CASCPGQDYEQYF
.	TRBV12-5	CASGLEQGPADTQYF
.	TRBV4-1	CANGRLGGDTLYF
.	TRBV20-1	CSARIHGGNNQPQHF
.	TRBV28	CASSSPLGLVVEQYF
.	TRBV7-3	CAGSQTGTRTYNEQFF
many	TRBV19	CASSSSLYEQYF
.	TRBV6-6	CASSYSVNSGNIIYF
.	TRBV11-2	CASSLVGITGSNQPQHF
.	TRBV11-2	CAVSPGGYEQYF
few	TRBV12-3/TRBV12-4	CASSLPSGWDMQYF
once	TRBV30	CAWMGTGGDEQYF
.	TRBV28	CASSFPAGSSYEQYF
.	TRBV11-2	CANSLSYKQYF
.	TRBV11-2	CANSLRLAGDSSETQYF
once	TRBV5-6	CASSPSGSGRDYEQIF
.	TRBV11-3	CASSLGVSDNEHSF
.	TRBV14	CASSHSGENSPLNF
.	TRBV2	CASNEAHGEKLFF
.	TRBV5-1	CASREGYDNSPLHF
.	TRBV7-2	CASSFEGHPGEPFF
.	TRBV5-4	CASSFDIGELFF